Following are 5 T cell receptor beta chains from one sample sequenced in a study of T cell repertoires in cytomegalovirus infection. MiXCR was run by TCRdb on the reads, yielding one entry per CDR3 protein. The sample shows approximately 220,000 distinct CDR3 sequences, approximately 38% of them seen only once. Their antigens remain unidentified. The specimen comprised CD8+ T cells from cultured PBMCs, sampled from culture after CMV antigen stimulation. These receptors all come from a human donor in good health (CMV status not recorded). Some clones in this sample may be carry-over from other donors' samples.

Notes on this clonotype: The junction departs from germline at one end; a sequencing error may be responsible. V and J are TRBV11-2 and TRBJ1-6, with D tentatively TRBD1 (5 bases). Germline CDR1 is SGHAT and CDR2 is FQNNGV. CDR3 length equals 12 residues. The CDR3 DNA sequence: TGTGCCAGCAGCTTATTGTTCGGGGACGAGGAATTT. It codes for CASSLLFGDEEF.

This clonotype showed up just once. V is TRBV6-6 and J is TRBJ2-5; 8 bases are a match to TRBD2. Germline V CDR1 and CDR2: MNHNY, SVGAGI (reference sequence). The CDR3 consists of 17 residues. V lost 6 bases, J lost 2 bases, and 14 bases stayed unmatched. CDR3 sequence: CASSPRLAGLDQETQYF. The DNA for the CDR3 is TGTGCCAGCAGCCCCCGGCTAGCGGGCTTAGATCAAGAGACCCAGTACTTC.

This clonotype occurred a few times. The rearrangement links TRBV28 to TRBJ2-1, with 12 bases matching TRBD2. Germline V gene sequence: CDR1 MDHEN, CDR2 SYDVKM. J was trimmed by 4 bases and V by 6 bases; bases with no gene match: 10. The CDR3 is made up of 17 amino acids. The CDR3 region is CASRFGPSGRAYNEQFF. CDR3 DNA: TGTGCCAGCAGGTTTGGCCCTAGCGGGAGGGCATACAATGAGCAGTTCTTC.

V is TRBV20-1 and J is TRBJ2-1, with D perhaps TRBD2 (5 bases). V was shortened by 4 bases and J by 2 bases, with 15 bases between the two germline ends. Per the germline V gene, CDR1 is DFQATT and CDR2 is SNEGSKA (reference sequence). This CDR3 has 15 residues. CDR3 DNA: TGCAGTGCTATATTGCAAGAGGAGGCCTACAATGAGCAGTTCTTC. Encoded protein: CSAILQEEAYNEQFF.

This clonotype was found a few times. This rearrangement joins TRBV5-1 to TRBJ2-1; the match to TRBD2 covers 10 bases. The trim removed 2 bases at V and 3 bases at J, leaving 5 bases unmatched. CDR1 is SGHRS and CDR2 is YFSETQ in the germline V gene. This CDR3 spans 16 amino acids. The CDR3 reads CASSLPGLARYNEQFF. The DNA of the CDR3 is TGCGCCAGCAGCTTACCGGGACTAGCGCGCTACAATGAGCAGTTCTTC. The variable domain in full, with the rest retrieved from reference TRBV5-1 and TRBJ2-1, is KAGVTQTPRYLIKTRGQQVTLSCSPISGHRSVSWYQQTPGQGLQFLFEYFSETQRNKGNFPGRFSGRQFSNSRSEMNVSTLELGDSALYLCASSLPGLARYNEQFFGPGTRLTVL.